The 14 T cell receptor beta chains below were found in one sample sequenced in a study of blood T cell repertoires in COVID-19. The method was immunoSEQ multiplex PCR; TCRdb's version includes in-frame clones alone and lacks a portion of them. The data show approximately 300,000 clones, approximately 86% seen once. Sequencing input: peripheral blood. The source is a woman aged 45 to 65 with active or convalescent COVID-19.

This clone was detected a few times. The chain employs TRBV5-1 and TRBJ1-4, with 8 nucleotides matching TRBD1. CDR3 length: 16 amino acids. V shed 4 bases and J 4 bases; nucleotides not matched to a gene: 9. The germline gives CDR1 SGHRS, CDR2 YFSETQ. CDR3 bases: TGCGCCAGCAGCCTCGGAGGAACAGGGGGTAATGAAAAACTGTTTTTT. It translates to CASSLGGTGGNEKLFF. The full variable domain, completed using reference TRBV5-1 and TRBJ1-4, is KAGVTQTPRYLIKTRGQQVTLSCSPISGHRSVSWYQQTPGQGLQFLFEYFSETQRNKGNFPGRFSGRQFSNSRSEMNVSTLELGDSALYLCASSLGGTGGNEKLFFGSGTQLSVL.

This CDR3 is CASSPRPNSPLHF. As DNA, the CDR3 is TGTGCCAGCAGTCCTAGACCCAATTCACCCCTCCACTTT. The genes are TRBV6-5 and TRBJ1-6; D is uncertain. Germline CDR1 MNHEY, CDR2 SVGAGI. The V and J ends lost 5 bases and 7 bases respectively, with 9 bases between them. CDR3 length: 13 amino acids.

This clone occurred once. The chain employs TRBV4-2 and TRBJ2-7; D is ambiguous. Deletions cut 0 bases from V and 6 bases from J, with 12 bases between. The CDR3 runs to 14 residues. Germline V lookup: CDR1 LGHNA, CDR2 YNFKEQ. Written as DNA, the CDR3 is TGTGCCAGCAGCCAAGATAAGACTTTGGGCGAGCAGTACTTC. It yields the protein CASSQDKTLGEQYF.

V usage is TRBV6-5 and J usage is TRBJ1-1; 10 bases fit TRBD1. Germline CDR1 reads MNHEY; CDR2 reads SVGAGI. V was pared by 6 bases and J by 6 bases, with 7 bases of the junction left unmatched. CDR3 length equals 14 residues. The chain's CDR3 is CASRMDRGVPEAFF. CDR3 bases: TGTGCCAGCAGAATGGACAGGGGGGTCCCTGAAGCTTTCTTT.

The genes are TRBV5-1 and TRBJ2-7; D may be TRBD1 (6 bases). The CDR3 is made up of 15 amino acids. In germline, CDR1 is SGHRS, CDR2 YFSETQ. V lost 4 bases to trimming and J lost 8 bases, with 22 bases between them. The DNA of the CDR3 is TGCGCCAGCAGCGGACGGACAGATACGAATACGAAGCAGTACTTC. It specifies CASSGRTDTNTKQYF.

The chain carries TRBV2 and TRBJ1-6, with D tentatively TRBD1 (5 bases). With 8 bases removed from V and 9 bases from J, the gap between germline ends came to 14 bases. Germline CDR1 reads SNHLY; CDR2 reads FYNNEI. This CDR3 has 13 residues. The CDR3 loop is CASSEGSTSPLHF. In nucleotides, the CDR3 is TGTGCCAGCTCGGAGGGGTCCACTTCACCCCTCCACTTT.

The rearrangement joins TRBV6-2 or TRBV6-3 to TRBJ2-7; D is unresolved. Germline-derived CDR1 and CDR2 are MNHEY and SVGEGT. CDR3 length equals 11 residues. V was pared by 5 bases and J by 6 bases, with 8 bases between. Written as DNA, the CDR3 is TGTGCCAGCAGTACCACCAGCGAGCAGTACTTC. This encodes CASSTTSEQYF.

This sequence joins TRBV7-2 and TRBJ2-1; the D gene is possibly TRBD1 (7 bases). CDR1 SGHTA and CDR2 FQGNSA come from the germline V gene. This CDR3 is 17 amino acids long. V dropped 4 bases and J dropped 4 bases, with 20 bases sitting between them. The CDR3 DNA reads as TGTGCCAGCAGCTCCCCGTCAGGGGGAGGCAGATACAATGAGCAGTTCTTC. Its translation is CASSSPSGGGRYNEQFF.

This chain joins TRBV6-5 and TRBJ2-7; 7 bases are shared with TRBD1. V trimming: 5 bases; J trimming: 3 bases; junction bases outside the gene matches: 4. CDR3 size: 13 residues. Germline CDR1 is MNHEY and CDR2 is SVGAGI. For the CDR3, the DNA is TGTGCCAGCAGTCGTGGACAGGACTACGAGCAGTACTTC. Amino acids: CASSRGQDYEQYF.

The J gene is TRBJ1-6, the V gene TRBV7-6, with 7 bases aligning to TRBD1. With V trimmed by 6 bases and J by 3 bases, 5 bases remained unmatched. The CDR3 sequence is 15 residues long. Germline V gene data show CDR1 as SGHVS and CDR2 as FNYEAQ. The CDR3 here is CASSNYRGYNSPLHF. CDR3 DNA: TGTGCCAGCAGTAATTACAGGGGCTATAATTCACCCCTCCACTTT.

CDR3 sequence: CASTGGDRAHNEQFF. The CDR3 nucleotides read TGTGCCAGCACCGGTGGGGACAGGGCCCACAATGAGCAGTTCTTC. The genes are TRBV2 and TRBJ2-1; 9 bases line up with TRBD1. The V segment lost 7 bases and the J segment 5 bases; nucleotides outside the gene matches: 9. This CDR3 has 15 amino acids. CDR1 SNHLY and CDR2 FYNNEI come from the germline V gene.

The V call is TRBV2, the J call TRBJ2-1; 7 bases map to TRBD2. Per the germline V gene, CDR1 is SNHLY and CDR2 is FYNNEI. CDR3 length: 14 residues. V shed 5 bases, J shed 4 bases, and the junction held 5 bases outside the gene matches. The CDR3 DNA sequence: TGTGCCAGCAGTCCGGGACTACAATACAATGAGCAGTTCTTC. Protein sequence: CASSPGLQYNEQFF.

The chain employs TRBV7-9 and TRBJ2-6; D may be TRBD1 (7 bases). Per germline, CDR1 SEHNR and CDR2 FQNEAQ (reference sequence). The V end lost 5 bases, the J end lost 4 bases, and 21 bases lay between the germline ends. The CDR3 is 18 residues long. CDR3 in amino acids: CASSPKAGGRTGANVLTF. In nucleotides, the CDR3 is TGTGCCAGCAGCCCCAAGGCAGGGGGGCGGACAGGGGCCAACGTCCTGACTTTC.

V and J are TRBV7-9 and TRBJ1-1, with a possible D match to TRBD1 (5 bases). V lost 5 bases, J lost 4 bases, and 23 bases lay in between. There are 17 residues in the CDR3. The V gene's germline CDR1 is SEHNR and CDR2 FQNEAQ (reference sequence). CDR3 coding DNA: TGTGCCAGCAGCCCAGTGGGGGGAACCGTACTTGGCACTGAAGCTTTCTTT. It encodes CASSPVGGTVLGTEAFF.